A selection of T cell receptor beta chains follows, all from one sample in a study of blood T cell repertoires in COVID-19. Measured with immunoSEQ multiplex PCR; TCRdb has only the in-frame clones, and not every one. The table records about 300,000 clones, approximately 88% of them present only once. The sequenced material came from peripheral blood. These receptors originate from a woman aged 25 to 39 who had recovered from COVID-19. Each CDR3 is given with its conserved first and last residue. A D gene is named only where the DNA matches it firmly. Size tells how often a clone was seen (once, few, many) or the class of an expanded clone, and some rows leave it out.

d_gene	v_gene	abundance	j_gene	CDR3nt	CDR3aa
TRBD1	TRBV19	once	TRBJ1-5	TGTGCCAGTAGTATGGACAGGCGTTGGGACCCCACTTATAGCAATCAGCCCCAGCATTTT	CASSMDRRWDPTYSNQPQHF
TRBD1	TRBV3-1/TRBV3-2	NA	TRBJ1-5	TGTGCCAGCAGCGATAGTGAGACAGGGTTTCAGCCCCAGCATTTT	CASSDSETGFQPQHF
TRBD1	TRBV18	NA	TRBJ1-3	TGTGCCAGCTCACCAGTCCCAGGGGGCACTGGAAACACCATATATTTT	CASSPVPGGTGNTIYF
NA	TRBV28	NA	TRBJ2-7	TGTGCCAGCAGTTTTGGGAGTTACGAGCAGTACTTC	CASSFGSYEQYF
TRBD1	TRBV5-1	NA	TRBJ1-1	TGCGCCAGCGCCGTAACAGGGGGCGAGAACACTGAAGCTTTCTTT	CASAVTGGENTEAFF
TRBD2	TRBV4-2	once	TRBJ2-3	TGTGCCAGCAGCCAACCCGGGGGGGCCTTCACAGATACGCAGTATTTT	CASSQPGGAFTDTQYF
NA	TRBV10-3	NA	TRBJ2-5	TGTGCCATCAGGAGGGAGCAGGTAGGACAAGAGACCCAGTACTTC	CAIRREQVGQETQYF
TRBD1	TRBV24-1	NA	TRBJ1-3	TGTGCCACCAGTGACCCCCCGGGACAGGGGAGGAACACCATATATTTT	CATSDPPGQGRNTIYF
NA	TRBV9	NA	TRBJ1-3	TGTGCCAGCAGCGTTTCCGGTAGCTCTGGAAACACCATATATTTT	CASSVSGSSGNTIYF
TRBD1	TRBV10-3	NA	TRBJ2-1	TGTGCCATCAGTGGATTCCGGGACAGGGACCCTATTCCGCTCAATGAGCAGTTCTTC	CAISGFRDRDPIPLNEQFF
TRBD2	TRBV27	NA	TRBJ2-1	TGTGCCAGCAGCCCAAGTGGACTAGCGGGTGAGCAGTTCTTC	CASSPSGLAGEQFF
NA	TRBV5-4	NA	TRBJ1-1	TGTGCCAGCAGTCCGGGAGGGGTCGCCGGGGCGAGCACTGAAGCTTTCTTT	CASSPGGVAGASTEAFF
NA	TRBV4-1	NA	TRBJ2-6	TGCGCCAGCAGCCAAGAGAGGCAGAGCTCTGGGGCCAACGTCCTGACTTTC	CASSQERQSSGANVLTF
NA	TRBV10-2	NA	TRBJ2-7	TGCGCCAGCAGTGAATCCCTAATTAGAGACGAGCAGTACTTC	CASSESLIRDEQYF
NA	TRBV19	NA	TRBJ1-2	TGTGCCAGTAGTATACGACAGACAACTAACTATGGCTACACCTTC	CASSIRQTTNYGYTF
NA	TRBV4-1	NA	TRBJ1-3	TGCGCCAGCAGCCCCAGGCAGGGGTCGCGAGGAAACACCATATATTTT	CASSPRQGSRGNTIYF
NA	TRBV4-2	NA	TRBJ1-2	TGTGCCAGCAGCCAAGACCGGGACTGGGACTATGGCTACACCTTC	CASSQDRDWDYGYTF
TRBD1	TRBV2	NA	TRBJ1-4	TGTGCCAGCAGTGAGGGCAGGGGGAAAGAAAAACTGTTTTTT	CASSEGRGKEKLFF
TRBD2	TRBV28	NA	TRBJ2-1	TGTGCCACCCGACTAGCGGGGGCCTACAATGAGCAGTTCTTC	CATRLAGAYNEQFF
TRBD1	TRBV6-2/TRBV6-3	NA	TRBJ2-7	TGTGCCAGCAGCGCAAAACAGGGGGCGAACGAGCAGTACTTC	CASSAKQGANEQYF
TRBD1	TRBV11-1	NA	TRBJ2-7	TGTGCCAGCAGCAGGACAGGGTACGAGCAGTACTTC	CASSRTGYEQYF
TRBD1	TRBV10-3	NA	TRBJ2-2	TGTGCCATCAGTGTTCCCGGGACAGGGGGCCGTACCGGGGAGCTGTTTTTT	CAISVPGTGGRTGELFF
TRBD2	TRBV7-2	NA	TRBJ2-5	TGTGCCAGCAGCTCTGGGACTAGCGGGATGGGCGAGACCCAGTACTTC	CASSSGTSGMGETQYF
TRBD1	TRBV27	few	TRBJ2-2	TGTGCCAGCAGTTTTACAGGGGTCCGAACCGGGGAGCTGTTTTTT	CASSFTGVRTGELFF